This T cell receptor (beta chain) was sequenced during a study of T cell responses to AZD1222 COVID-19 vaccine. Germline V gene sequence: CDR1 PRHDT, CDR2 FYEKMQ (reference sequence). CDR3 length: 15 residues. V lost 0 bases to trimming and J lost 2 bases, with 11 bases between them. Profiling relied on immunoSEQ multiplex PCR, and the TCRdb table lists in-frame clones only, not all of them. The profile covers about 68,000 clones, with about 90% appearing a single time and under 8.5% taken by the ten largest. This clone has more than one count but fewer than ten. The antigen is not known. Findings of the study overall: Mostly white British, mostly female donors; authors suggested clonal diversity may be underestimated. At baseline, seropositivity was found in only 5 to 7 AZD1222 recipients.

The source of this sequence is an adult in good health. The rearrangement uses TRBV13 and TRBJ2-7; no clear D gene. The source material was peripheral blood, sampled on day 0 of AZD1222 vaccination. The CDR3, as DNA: TGTGCCAGCAGCTTAGGCGGCGAAGGAGCCTACGAGCAGTACTTC. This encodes CASSLGGEGAYEQYF.